This T cell receptor beta chain comes out of a study of cytomegalovirus exposure and HLA in healthy donors. For the study at large: Ancestry clustering placed 81% of approximately 420 genotyped donors in the Caucasian-associated cluster.

The study ran its PCR with 60 Vbeta and 13 Jbeta primers. Here immunoSEQ multiplex PCR was the method, and the copy in TCRdb shows in-frame clones only, minus some. The sample holds 95,000 to 100,000 clones, 70% to 80% seen once. V was clipped by 1 base and J by 1 base; unmatched bases: 3. This CDR3 comprises 16 residues. Germline CDR1 is SGHVS and CDR2 is FNYEAQ. This TCR was recovered from a female donor in good health and CMV-seronegative. The J gene is TRBJ2-2, the V gene TRBV7-6, with 7 bases that match TRBD1. The specimen sequenced was PBMCs. Written as DNA, the CDR3 is TGTGCCAGCAGCTTAGGAACAGGGGTGAACACCGGGGAGCTGTTTTTT. Translation gives CASSLGTGVNTGELFF.